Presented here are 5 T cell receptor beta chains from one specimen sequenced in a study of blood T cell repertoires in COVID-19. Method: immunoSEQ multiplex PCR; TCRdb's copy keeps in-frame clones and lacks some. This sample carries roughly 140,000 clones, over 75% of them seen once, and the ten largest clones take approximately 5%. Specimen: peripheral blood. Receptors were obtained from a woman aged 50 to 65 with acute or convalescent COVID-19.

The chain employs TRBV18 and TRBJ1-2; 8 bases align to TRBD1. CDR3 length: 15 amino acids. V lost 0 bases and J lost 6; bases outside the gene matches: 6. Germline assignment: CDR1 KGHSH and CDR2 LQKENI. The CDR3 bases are TGTGCCAGCTCACCACCCCAGGGGGCAAATCATGGCTACACCTTC. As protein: CASSPPQGANHGYTF.

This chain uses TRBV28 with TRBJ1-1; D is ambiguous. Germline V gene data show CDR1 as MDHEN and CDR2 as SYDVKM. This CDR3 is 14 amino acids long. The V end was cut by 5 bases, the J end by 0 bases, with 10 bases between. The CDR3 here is CASSAWEMNTEAFF. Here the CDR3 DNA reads TGTGCCAGCAGTGCTTGGGAGATGAACACTGAAGCTTTCTTT.

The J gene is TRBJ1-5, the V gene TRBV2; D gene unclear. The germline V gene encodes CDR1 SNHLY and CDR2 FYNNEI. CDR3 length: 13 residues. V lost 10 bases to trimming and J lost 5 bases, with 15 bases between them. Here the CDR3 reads CATQVLDHQPQHF. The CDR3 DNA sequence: TGTGCCACCCAAGTATTAGATCATCAGCCCCAGCATTTT.

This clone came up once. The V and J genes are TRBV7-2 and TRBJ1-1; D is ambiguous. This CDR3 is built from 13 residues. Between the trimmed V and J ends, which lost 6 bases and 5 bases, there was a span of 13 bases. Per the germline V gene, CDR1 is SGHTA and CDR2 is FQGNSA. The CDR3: CASSTYLVTEAFF. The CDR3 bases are TGTGCCAGCAGTACTTATCTGGTAACTGAAGCTTTCTTT. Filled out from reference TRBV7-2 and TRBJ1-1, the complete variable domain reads GAGVSQSPSNKVTEKGKDVELRCDPISGHTALYWYRQSLGQGLEFLIYFQGNSAPDKSGLPSDRFSAERTGGSVSTLTIQRTQQEDSAVYLCASSTYLVTEAFFGQGTRLTVV.

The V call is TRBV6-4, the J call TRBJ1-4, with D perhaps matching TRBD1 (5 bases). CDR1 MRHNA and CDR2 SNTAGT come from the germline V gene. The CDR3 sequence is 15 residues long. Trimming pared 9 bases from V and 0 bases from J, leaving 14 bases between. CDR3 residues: CARAGTEATNEKLFF. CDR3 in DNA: TGTGCCAGAGCCGGGACTGAAGCAACTAATGAAAAACTGTTTTTT.